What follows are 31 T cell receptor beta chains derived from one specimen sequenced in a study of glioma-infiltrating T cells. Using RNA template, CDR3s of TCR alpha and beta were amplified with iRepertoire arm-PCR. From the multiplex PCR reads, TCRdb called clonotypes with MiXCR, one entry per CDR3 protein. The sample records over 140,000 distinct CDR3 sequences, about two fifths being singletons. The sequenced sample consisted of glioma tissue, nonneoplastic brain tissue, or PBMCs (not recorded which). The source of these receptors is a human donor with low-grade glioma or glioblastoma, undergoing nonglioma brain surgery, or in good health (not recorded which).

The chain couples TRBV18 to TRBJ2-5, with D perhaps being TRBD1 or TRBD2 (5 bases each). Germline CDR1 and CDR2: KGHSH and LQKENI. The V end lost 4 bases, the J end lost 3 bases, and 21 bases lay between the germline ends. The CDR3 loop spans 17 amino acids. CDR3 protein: CASSLKLGDQGEETQYF. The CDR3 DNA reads TGTGCCAGCTCACTGAAGCTGGGAGATCAGGGAGAAGAGACCCAGTACTTC.

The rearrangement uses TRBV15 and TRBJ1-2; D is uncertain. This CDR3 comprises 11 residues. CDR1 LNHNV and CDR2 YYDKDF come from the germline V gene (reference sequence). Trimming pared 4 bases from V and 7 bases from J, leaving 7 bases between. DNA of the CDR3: TGTGCCACCAGCAAGGGCGCTGGCTACACCTTC. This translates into CATSKGAGYTF.

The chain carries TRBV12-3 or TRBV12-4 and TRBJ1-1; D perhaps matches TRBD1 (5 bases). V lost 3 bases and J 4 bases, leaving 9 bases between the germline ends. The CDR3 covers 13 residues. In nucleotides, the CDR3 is TGTGCCAGCAGTTTTGGGGCGGGCACTGAAGCTTTCTTT. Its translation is CASSFGAGTEAFF.

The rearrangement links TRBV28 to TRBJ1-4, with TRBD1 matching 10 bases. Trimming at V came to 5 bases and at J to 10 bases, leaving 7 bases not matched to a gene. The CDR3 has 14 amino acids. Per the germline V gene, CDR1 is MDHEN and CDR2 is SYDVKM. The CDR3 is CASSLWDRGGKLFF. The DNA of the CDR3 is TGTGCCAGCAGTCTTTGGGACAGGGGCGGAAAACTGTTTTTT.

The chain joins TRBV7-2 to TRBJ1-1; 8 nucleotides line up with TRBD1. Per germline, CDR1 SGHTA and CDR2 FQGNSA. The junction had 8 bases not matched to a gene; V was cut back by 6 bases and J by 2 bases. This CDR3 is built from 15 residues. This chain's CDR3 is CASRLRGLENTEAFF. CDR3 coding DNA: TGTGCCAGCAGACTCAGGGGGCTTGAAAACACTGAAGCTTTCTTT.

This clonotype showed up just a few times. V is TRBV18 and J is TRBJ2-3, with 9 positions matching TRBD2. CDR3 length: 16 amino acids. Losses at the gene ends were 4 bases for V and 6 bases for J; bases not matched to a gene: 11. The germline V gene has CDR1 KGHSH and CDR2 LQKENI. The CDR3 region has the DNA TGTGCCAGCTCACTACGACTAGCGGCATCCGGGGATACGCAGTATTTT. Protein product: CASSLRLAASGDTQYF.

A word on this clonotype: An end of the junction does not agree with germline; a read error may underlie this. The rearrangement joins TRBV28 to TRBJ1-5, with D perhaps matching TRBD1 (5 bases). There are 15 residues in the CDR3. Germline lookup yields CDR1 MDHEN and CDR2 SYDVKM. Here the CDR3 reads CASSYFRDGDQPQNF. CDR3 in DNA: TGTGCCAGCAGTTACTTCCGGGACGGTGATCAGCCCCAGAATTTT.

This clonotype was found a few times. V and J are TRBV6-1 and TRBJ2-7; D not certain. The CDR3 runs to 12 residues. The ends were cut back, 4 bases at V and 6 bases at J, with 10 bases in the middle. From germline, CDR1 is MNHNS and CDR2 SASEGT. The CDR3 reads CASSVMASEQYF. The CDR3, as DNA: TGTGCCAGCAGTGTAATGGCATCCGAGCAGTACTTC.

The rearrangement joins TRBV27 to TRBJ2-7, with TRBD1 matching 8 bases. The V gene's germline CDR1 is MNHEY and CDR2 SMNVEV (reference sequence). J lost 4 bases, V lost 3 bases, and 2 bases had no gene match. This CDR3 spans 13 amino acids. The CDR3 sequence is CASSLRQGYEQYF. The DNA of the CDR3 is TGTGCCAGCAGTTTGAGACAGGGGTACGAGCAGTACTTC.

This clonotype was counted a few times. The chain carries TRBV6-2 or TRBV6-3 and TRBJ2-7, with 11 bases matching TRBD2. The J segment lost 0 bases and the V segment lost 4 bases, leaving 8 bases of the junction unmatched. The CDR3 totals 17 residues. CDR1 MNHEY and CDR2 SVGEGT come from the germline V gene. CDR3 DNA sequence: TGTGCCAGCAGTTTCGCGACTAGCGGGATCAGCTCCTACGAGCAGTACTTC. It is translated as CASSFATSGISSYEQYF.

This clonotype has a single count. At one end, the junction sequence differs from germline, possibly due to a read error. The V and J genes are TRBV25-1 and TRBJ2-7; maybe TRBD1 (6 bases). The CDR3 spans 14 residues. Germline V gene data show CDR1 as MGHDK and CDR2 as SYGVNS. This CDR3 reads CASSETGSSYDQYF. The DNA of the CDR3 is TGTGCCAGCAGTGAAACAGGGAGCTCCTACGATCAGTACTTC.

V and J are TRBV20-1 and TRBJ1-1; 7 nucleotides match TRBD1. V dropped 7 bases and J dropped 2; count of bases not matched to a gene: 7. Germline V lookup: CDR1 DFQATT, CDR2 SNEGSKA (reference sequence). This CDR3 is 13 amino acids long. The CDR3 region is CSERRQGNTEAFF. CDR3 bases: TGCAGTGAAAGGAGACAGGGAAACACTGAAGCTTTCTTT.

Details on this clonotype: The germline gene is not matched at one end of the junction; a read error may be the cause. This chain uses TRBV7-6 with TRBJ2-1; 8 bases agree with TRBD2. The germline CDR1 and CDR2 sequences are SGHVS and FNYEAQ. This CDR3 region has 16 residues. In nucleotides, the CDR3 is TGTGCTAGCAGCTCTAGCGGGCCTAGCTCCTTCAATGAGCAGTTCTTC. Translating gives CASSSSGPSSFNEQFF.

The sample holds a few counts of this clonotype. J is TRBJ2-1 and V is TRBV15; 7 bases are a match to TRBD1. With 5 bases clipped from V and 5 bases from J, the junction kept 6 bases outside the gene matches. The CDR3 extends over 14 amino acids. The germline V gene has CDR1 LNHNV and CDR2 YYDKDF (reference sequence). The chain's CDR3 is CATSGGQANNEQFF. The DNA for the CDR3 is TGTGCCACCAGCGGAGGACAGGCGAACAATGAGCAGTTCTTC.

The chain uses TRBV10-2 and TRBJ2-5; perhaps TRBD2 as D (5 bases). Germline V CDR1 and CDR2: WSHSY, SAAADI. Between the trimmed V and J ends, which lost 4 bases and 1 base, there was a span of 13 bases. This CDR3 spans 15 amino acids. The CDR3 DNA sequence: TGCGCCAGCAGTGTTGGCGGGCTCCGCCAAGAGACCCAGTACTTC. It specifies CASSVGGLRQETQYF.

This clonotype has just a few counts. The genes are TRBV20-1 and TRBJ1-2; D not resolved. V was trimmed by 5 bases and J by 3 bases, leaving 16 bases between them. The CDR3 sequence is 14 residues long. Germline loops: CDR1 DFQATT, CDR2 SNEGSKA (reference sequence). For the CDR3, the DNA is TGCAGTGCTGGAACGGCGACATTTGACTATGGCTACACCTTC. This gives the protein CSAGTATFDYGYTF.

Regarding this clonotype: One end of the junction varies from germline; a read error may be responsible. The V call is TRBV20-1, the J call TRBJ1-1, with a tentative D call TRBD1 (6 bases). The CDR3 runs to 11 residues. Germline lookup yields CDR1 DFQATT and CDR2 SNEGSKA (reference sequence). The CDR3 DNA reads TGCAGTGCTAGCTGGGACACCGAAGCTTTCTTT. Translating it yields CSASWDTEAFF.

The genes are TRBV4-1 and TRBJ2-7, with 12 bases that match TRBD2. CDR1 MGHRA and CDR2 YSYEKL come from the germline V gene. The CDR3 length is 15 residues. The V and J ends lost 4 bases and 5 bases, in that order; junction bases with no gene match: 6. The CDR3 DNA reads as TGCGCCAGCAGCCCGTGGACTAGCGGGATCGACGAGCAGTACTTC. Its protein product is CASSPWTSGIDEQYF.

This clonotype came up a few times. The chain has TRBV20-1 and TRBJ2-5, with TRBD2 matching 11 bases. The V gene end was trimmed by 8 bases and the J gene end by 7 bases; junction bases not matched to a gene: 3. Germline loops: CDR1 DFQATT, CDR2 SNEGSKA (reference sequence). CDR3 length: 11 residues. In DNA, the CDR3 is TGCAGTACGCTAGCGGGAGGGACCCAGTACTTC. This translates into CSTLAGGTQYF.

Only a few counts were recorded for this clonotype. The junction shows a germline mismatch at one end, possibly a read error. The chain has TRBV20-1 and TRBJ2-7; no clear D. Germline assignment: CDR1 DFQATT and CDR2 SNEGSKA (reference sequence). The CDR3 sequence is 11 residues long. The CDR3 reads CSARLSYEQYF. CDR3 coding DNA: TGCAGCGCTAGACTCTCCTACGAGCAGTACTTC.

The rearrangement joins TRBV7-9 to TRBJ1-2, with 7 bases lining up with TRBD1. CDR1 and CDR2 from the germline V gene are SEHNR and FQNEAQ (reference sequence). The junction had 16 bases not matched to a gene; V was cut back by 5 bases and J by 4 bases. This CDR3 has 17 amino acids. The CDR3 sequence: CASSRSRTGTEGYGYTF. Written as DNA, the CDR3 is TGTGCCAGCAGCCGATCCCGAACCGGGACAGAAGGCTATGGCTACACCTTC. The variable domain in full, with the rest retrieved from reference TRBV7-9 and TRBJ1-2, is DTGVSQNPRHKITKRGQNVTFRCDPISEHNRLYWYRQTLGQGPEFLTYFQNEAQLEKSRLLSDRFSAERPKGSFSTLEIQRTEQGDSAMYLCASSRSRTGTEGYGYTFGSGTRLTVV.

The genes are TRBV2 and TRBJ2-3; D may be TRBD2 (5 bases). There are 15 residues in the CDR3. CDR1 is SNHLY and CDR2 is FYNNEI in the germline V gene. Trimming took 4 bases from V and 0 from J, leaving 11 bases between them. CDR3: CASSGWTASTDTQYF. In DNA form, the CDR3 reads TGTGCCAGCAGTGGGTGGACTGCTAGCACAGATACGCAGTATTTT.

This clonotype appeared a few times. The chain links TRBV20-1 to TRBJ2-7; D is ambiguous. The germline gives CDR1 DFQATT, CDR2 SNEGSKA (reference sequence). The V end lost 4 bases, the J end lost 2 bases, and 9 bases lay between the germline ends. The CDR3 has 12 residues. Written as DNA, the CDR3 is TGCAGTGCTACAGGTAATCCCTACGAGCAGTACTTC. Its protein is CSATGNPYEQYF.

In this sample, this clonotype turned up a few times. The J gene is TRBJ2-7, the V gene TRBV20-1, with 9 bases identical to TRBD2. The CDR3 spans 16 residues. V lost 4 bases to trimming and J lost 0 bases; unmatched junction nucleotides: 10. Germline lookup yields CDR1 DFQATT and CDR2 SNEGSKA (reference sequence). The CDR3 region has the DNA TGCAGTGCTAACGATCGCGGGAGGGCCGGCTCCTACGAGCAGTACTTC. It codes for CSANDRGRAGSYEQYF.

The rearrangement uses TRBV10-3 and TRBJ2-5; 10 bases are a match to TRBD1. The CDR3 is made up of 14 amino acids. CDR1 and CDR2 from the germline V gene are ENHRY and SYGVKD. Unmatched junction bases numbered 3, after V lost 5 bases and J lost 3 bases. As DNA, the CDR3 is TGTGCCATCAGTTCGGGACAGGGGAAAGAGACCCAGTACTTC. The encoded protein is CAISSGQGKETQYF.

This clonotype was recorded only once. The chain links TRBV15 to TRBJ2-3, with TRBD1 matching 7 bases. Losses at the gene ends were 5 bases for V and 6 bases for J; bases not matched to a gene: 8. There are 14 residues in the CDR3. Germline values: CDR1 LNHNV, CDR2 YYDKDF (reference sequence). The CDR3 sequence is CATSAYDRDDTQYF. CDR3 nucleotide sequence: TGTGCCACCAGCGCGTACGACAGGGATGATACGCAGTATTTT.

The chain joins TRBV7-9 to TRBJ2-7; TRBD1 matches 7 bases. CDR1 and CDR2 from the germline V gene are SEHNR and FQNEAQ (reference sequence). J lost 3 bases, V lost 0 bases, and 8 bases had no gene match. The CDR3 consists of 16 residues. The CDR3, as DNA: TGTGCCAGCAGCTTAGCGCAAACAGGGGACAGCTACGAGCAGTACTTC. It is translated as CASSLAQTGDSYEQYF.

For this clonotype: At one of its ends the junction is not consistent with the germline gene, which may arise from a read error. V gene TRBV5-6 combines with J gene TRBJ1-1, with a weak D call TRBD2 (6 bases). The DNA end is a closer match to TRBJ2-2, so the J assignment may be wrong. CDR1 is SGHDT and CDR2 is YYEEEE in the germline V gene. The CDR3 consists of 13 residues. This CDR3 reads CAGSLGGTGELFF. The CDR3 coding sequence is TGTGCCGGCAGCTTGGGGGGAACCGGGGAGCTGTTTTTT.

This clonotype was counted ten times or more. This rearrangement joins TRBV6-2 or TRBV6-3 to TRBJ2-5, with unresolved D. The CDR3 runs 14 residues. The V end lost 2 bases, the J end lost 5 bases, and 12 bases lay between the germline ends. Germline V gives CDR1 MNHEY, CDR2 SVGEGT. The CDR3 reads CASSYSRLSETQYF. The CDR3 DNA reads TGTGCCAGCAGTTACAGTAGACTTTCGGAGACCCAGTACTTC.

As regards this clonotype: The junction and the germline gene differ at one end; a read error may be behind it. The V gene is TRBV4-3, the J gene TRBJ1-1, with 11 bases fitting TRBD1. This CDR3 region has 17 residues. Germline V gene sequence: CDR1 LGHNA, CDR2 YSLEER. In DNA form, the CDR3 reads TGCGCCAGCAACCAAGAATCCAGGACAGGGGGCTTTACTGAAGCTTTCTTT. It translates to CASNQESRTGGFTEAFF.

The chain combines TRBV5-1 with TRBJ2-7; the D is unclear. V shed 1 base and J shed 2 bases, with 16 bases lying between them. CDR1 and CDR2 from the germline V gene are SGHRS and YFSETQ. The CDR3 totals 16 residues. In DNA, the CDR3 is TGCGCCAGCAGCTTGTTGTCCTCTACAACGGCCTACGAGCAGTACTTC. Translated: CASSLLSSTTAYEQYF.